The sequence of this TCR beta chain was determined in a study of post-analysis software for immune sequencing data. Study-wide background: Recorded disease courses covered relapsing-remitting, secondary progressive and progressive-relapsing multiple sclerosis. Some patients had no subtype annotation. Study results and caveats: For normalized Chao1 diversity, multiple sclerosis patients scored significantly lower than controls did. Patients used five TRBV segments, including TRBV5-6, TRBV5-1 and TRBV20-1, more often than controls. Strong co-clustering by F measure linked samples that shared a preparation batch.

The TCR beta cDNA libraries contained unique molecular identifiers. Once about 0.85 to 11 million T cells were used, 400,000 to 550,000 cDNA molecules resulted. TCRdb reprocessed the PCR reads with MiXCR, giving one entry per CDR3 protein. The data show approximately 770,000 distinct CDR3 sequences, 46% seen once. Concerning this clonotype itself: What it binds is unknown.

This CDR3 contains 14 residues. Germline CDR1 and CDR2: SGHAT and FQDESV (reference sequence). The V and J ends lost 5 bases and 3 bases, in that order; junction bases with no gene match: 7. The source is a girl aged 10 to 17 with multiple sclerosis. The material sequenced was blood. V usage is TRBV11-1 and J usage is TRBJ2-7; 7 positions agree with TRBD1. The DNA for the CDR3 is TGTGCCAGCAGCCGAGGAACAGGGGACTACGAGCAGTACTTC. Amino acid sequence: CASSRGTGDYEQYF.